This TCR beta chain is from a study of cytomegalovirus exposure and HLA in healthy donors. The study, taken as a whole, reports: In an earlier analysis, in fewer than 700 donors, most V segments appeared productive either ~90% or ~30% of the time.

CDR3 length: 15 residues. The germline V gene has CDR1 LNHNV and CDR2 YYDKDF (reference sequence). V was clipped by 5 bases and J by 0 bases; unmatched bases: 4. Turning to this clone: What it recognizes is unknown.

It was with 60 Vbeta and 13 Jbeta primers that the PCR ran. Clones were read by immunoSEQ multiplex PCR, and TCRdb kept only the in-frame ones, dropping some. Of 150,000 to 250,000 clones detected, 85% appear once; the ten largest clones hold approximately 2.4%. Sequencing was done on a sample of PBMCs. The TCR originated in a woman between 50 and 59 years old in good health and CMV-seronegative. The chain joins TRBV15 to TRBJ2-1; 7 bases fit TRBD2. The CDR3 protein is CATSSLANSYNEQFF. The CDR3 nucleotides are TGTGCCACCAGCTCACTAGCGAACTCCTACAATGAGCAGTTCTTC.